This record looks at one T cell receptor (beta chain) sequence and its context. The target of this receptor is not known. Base qualities were left out, and no much larger clone turns up one base away. In total, approximately 700 healthy bone marrow donors made up the cohort. All cohort members were sampled while nominally healthy, although unrecorded immune exposures were likely present. The donor was CMV seronegative and was included in the group of 352 seronegative cohort members. Every donor gave a peripheral blood sample, and the peripheral blood mononuclear cells from that sample were used for TCR beta sequencing. The Qiagen DNeasy Blood Extraction Kit was used to extract genomic DNA from the blood cell samples. The entry originates in a study of cytomegalovirus exposure and HLA in healthy donors (dated by TCRdb to 2016 to 2017). Concerning the study at large: In an earlier analysis of some 550 of the donors, around 290 Gb of sequence data and 117 million unique TCR beta sequences from about 190 million T cells were reported. The study used immunosequencing to profile the T cell repertoires of 670 or so subjects and linked those repertoires to cytomegalovirus serostatus. Every discovery cohort repertoire had been produced on one sequencing platform. Among about 400 genotyped donors of the cohort, an average of around 240,000 unique TCR beta nucleotide sequences was sequenced per donor, of which roughly 17% were non-productive. An early release that covered fewer than 750 HLA-typed donors contained approximately 300 gigabases of sequencing data and tens of millions of unique TCR sequences. A later genetic analysis took genome-wide SNP genotypes for about 65% of the roughly 670 donors and used that subset as a discovery cohort. To study patterns of TCR occurrence, a later analysis re-analyzed previously published TCR beta repertoires from 700 or so donors and added high-resolution HLA genotyping. Alongside the repertoire data, information on donor age, sex, ethnicity and CMV serostatus was compiled. Both class I and class II loci were covered by HLA typing, at four-digit resolution. An earlier analysis of roughly 580 of the donors used high-throughput TCR beta sequencing to judge whether each TCR beta V gene segment behaved as functional or pseudogenic. The study combined high-throughput TCR immunosequencing, statistical association of individual TCRs with disease status, and machine learning to predict cytomegalovirus infection status. In the later analysis, no new phenotypic data were used to find candidate immune exposures; instead, reliance was placed on TCR beta sequences and their occurrence across donors. The genetic ancestry cluster associated with self-reported Caucasian donors included about 81% of the approximately 400 genotyped donors. About 5 DR-DQ haplotypes were handled as single units for association and clustering, since linkage in the cohort was strong. A separate validation cohort of roughly 130 different subjects was used in addition to the approximately 670-subject first cohort. Typing coverage varied by locus: about 620-640 donors for A, B, C, DRB1 and DQB1; more than 500 for DQA1; 600 to 610 for DPA1; approximately 490 for DPB1. The study aimed to test whether signatures of past pathogen exposure could be identified by cataloging public T cell receptors. Study-wide findings and limitations: At a false discovery rate of 0.05, a later analysis linked under 20,000 TCR beta sequences to specific HLA alleles. An association between a missense DCLRE1C variant and V-gene and J-gene trimming of TCR beta chains was found in a later genetic analysis and replicated in an independent cohort. The only immune exposure information available for the cohort was CMV serostatus. In a later analysis, HLA-associated TCR beta chains were found to be more clonally expanded and to have lower generation probabilities than equally common non-associated chains. In vitro tests confirmed that a few of the cytomegalovirus-associated TCR beta chains recognize cytomegalovirus antigens. The classifier was reported to diagnose cytomegalovirus status with high specificity and sensitivity in both the original cohort and the validation cohort. When HLA alleles, especially DR and DQ, strongly co-occurred, TCR associations were difficult to assign to individual alleles. Because some donors lacked HLA typing at each locus, the association tests relied only on the typed subset. According to a later analysis, most CMV-associated TCR beta chains appeared to be HLA-restricted, and the HLA associations seemed to be driven largely by CMV exposure. Correlated functional status among segregating V segments might reflect linkage disequilibrium, but an unknown experimental factor could not be ruled out. In a later analysis, the rate of TCR association differed among HLA loci, with DRB1 alleles having the most associated TCRs and HLA-C alleles having the fewest. Presence/absence analyses assumed roughly uniform sequencing depth across donors, an assumption that may not hold. Because the 87-base-pair reads could not distinguish some IMGT-functional V segments, including TRBV6-2 and TRBV6-3, those segments were excluded. The authors suggested that the approach could potentially be generalized to other disease states and immunological phenotypes. A group of highly shared sequence variants was considered likely to be a technical artifact of the sequencing pipeline. A further reported finding was that TCR beta sequences accurately predicted the HLA-A and HLA-B alleles for most subjects in the first cohort. According to a later genetic analysis, donors in an Asian-associated ancestry cluster had fewer N-insertions in productive TCRs than the approximately 650-donor mean. While some public TCRs were present in many individuals, most TCR sequences turned up only very rarely across donors. In an earlier analysis of some 540 of the donors, most TCR beta V segments appeared in productive rearrangements about 87% or about 30% of the time, broadly matching IMGT annotations. The study gave a list of 150 to 200 TCR beta chains associated with cytomegalovirus. The earlier analysis of some 540 of the donors excluded roughly 17 rarely observed V segments, including chromosome 9 orphons, because counts were too low. The cohort was sequenced for TCR beta chains only, and without alpha or paired-chain data the features that could be detected were limited. According to a later analysis, parvovirus B19, influenza, CMV and Epstein-Barr virus appeared linked to several top co-occurrence clusters.

Trimming at the junction amounts to 4 bases on V and 8 bases on J, and the germline ends lie 17 bases apart. Spanning cysteine to phenylalanine, the CDR3 consists of 15 amino acids. Solely the CDR3 DNA is kept, with 45 bases framed from the first base. The germline V gene specifies MGHRA as CDR1 and YSYEKL as CDR2. Library creation used the immunoSEQ multiplex PCR assay. A mixture of 60 forward primers for TCR Vbeta segments and 13 reverse primers for TCR Jbeta segments was used in the multiplex PCR. The CDR3 region of rearranged TCR beta genes was amplified from genomic DNA with a multiplex PCR assay. On the Illumina HiSeq System, the amplified TCR beta libraries were sequenced as 87-base-pair reads. The authors' pipeline ran thus. A later analysis tallied some 79 million unique TCR beta chains across the 600 to 700 repertoires, and approximately 12 million of those chains were shared by two or more donors. A nearest-neighbor algorithm error-corrected the raw reads and collapsed the reads into unique sequences, merging closely related sequences to remove PCR and sequencing errors. Alignment of CDR3 sequences to IMGT reference sequences was used to assign V, D and J gene segments. For a sequence to be retained, a match of at least six nucleotides was required to both a V gene segment and a J gene segment. Rearrangements were classified as productive when the CDR3 lacked stop codons and remained in frame with V and J, and all other rearrangements were classified as non-productive. Following IMGT convention, CDR3 was defined as the stretch from the second conserved V-encoded cysteine up to the conserved J-encoded phenylalanine. The earlier analysis of roughly 590 of the donors excluded sequences that lacked an unambiguous match to a single V gene segment. An earlier analysis of fewer than 750 of the donors classified V segments as functional when productive rearrangements were above 56.7% and as segregating when the standard deviation between donors was above 5%. A statistical classification framework was built to diagnose cytomegalovirus status from the catalog of TCR beta chain sequences. A later analysis assigned V and J genes by comparing TCR nucleotide sequences with IMGT/GENE-DB human TR gene sequences. The TCRdist pipeline was used in a later analysis to assign CDR3 sequences and most-parsimonious VDJ recombination scenarios. In a later analysis, each TCR beta chain was defined by its CDR3 amino acid sequence together with its V-gene family, and reads lacking a unique V-gene family were excluded. A later analysis removed 592 highly shared, low-generation-probability nucleotide sequences to deal with suspected cross-contamination and a sequencing artifact. For each public chain, a later analysis derived a clonal expansion index from normalized ranks of inferred template counts within each repertoire. A later analysis computed generation probabilities with a VDJ recombination model fitted to out-of-frame rearrangements, and checked the results against IGoR. In a later analysis, TCR-TCR, TCR-HLA and TCR-CMV co-occurrence was scored with hypergeometric tests, and a repertoire-size bias correction was applied to TCR pairs. To estimate false discovery rates, a later analysis permuted the HLA or CMV assignments 20 times. In a later analysis, co-occurring TCRs were grouped using DBSCAN, with TCRdist sequence similarity added in when clustering inside HLA-allele-positive subsets. Repertoires with fewer than 30,000 or more than 120,000 public chains were left out of co-occurrence clustering, as were five repertoires with anomalous nucleotide sharing. TCRdb obtained this table from immuneACCESS and retained in-frame rearrangements with V and J assigned. These tables miss some clones; where compared with another copy, unresolved V genes account for less than half of the shortfall, and the remainder is unexplained. D and trimming were read from the DNA, whereas the V and J calls and clone size are those reported in that table. The sample table holds some 150,000 clones, of which approximately 78% were seen once. The ten largest clones represent about 1.5% of the sample.

The chain joins TRBV4-1 to TRBJ2-2; the D gene is possibly TRBD2, with 5 bases matching. Material: PBMCs. The origin of this receptor is a male donor in good health and CMV-seronegative. The sequenced DNA is TGCGCCAGCAGCCTAACAACTCGAAGCGGAGGGGAGCTGTTTTTT. Its amino acids are CASSLTTRSGGELFF.